These T cell receptor beta chains were read from a single sample in a study of T cell repertoires in cytomegalovirus infection. Antigen specificity for these receptors is unknown. TCRdb re-derived calls from the reads in MiXCR, one entry per CDR3 protein. The sample shows approximately 990,000 distinct CDR3 sequences, approximately 31% of them seen only once. Material: cultured CD8+ T cells from PBMCs, obtained from culture after CMV antigen stimulation. The receptors shown here come from a human donor in good health (CMV status not recorded). Some clones in this sample may be carry-over from other donors' samples. Both conserved end residues are part of each CDR3. The order of the fields is V gene, J gene, CDR3 protein.

TRBV5-1	TRBJ2-3	CASSLAPSGVYLVTDTQYF
TRBV6-4	TRBJ2-3	CASSDLPASGYTDTQYF
TRBV12-3/TRBV12-4	TRBJ1-4	CASSLYRGANEKLFF
TRBV19	TRBJ2-3	CASSLTGFGRTDTQYF
TRBV6-8	TRBJ2-1	CASSYSRGGLAGGWNEQFF
TRBV7-9	TRBJ1-1	CASRSGTAQNTEAFF
TRBV28	TRBJ2-5	CASSLPRGLAEETQYF
TRBV12-3/TRBV12-4	TRBJ1-5	CASSPRTGRQPQHF
TRBV7-2	TRBJ2-3	CASSFRGTDTQYF
TRBV27	TRBJ2-2	CASSLSLGNTGELFF
TRBV2	TRBJ2-7	CASTDGQGAYEQYF
TRBV7-2	TRBJ2-5	CVSSPTSGGQETQYF
TRBV12-3/TRBV12-4	TRBJ2-7	CASSLELGQGAEEQYF
TRBV5-3	TRBJ2-1	CARSSAGTSGPSPYNEQFF
TRBV19	TRBJ1-1	CASSMAGRKTEAFF
TRBV5-6	TRBJ1-1	CASSPEGVFGGTEAFF
TRBV5-6	TRBJ1-1	CASSFPPPIRTMNTEAFF
TRBV3-1	TRBJ1-1	CASMGTMTFF
TRBV2	TRBJ2-1	CASSEWGLAHEQFF
TRBV4-1	TRBJ2-2	CASSHEQGPGELFF
TRBV19	TRBJ1-1	CASSPSAQNTEAFF
TRBV4-3	TRBJ2-6	CASSPGVGSSGANVLTF
TRBV12-3/TRBV12-4	TRBJ2-2	CASSFKPSGGAWDTGELFF
TRBV24-1	TRBJ2-1	CATSAGQGENEQFF
TRBV7-3	TRBJ2-1	CASSLTEGFYNEQFF
TRBV6-4	TRBJ2-2	CASSDSPGGAGELFF
TRBV7-6	TRBJ1-6	CASSRWAGGAWSPLHF
TRBV12-3/TRBV12-4	TRBJ1-3	CASSFITGGVLTFESVSGNTIYF
TRBV7-6	TRBJ2-3	CASSTTGGDTDTQYF
TRBV6-6	TRBJ1-2	CATLRGVNYGYTF
TRBV6-1	TRBJ2-1	CASSSYSGASYNEQFF
TRBV11-3	TRBJ2-1	CASRARGSSYNEQFF
TRBV23-1	TRBJ1-5	CASSQRVRLDQPQHF
TRBV20-1	TRBJ1-1	CSARKDSGGTTEAFF
TRBV6-2/TRBV6-3	TRBJ2-1	CATFVYNEQFF
TRBV12-3/TRBV12-4	TRBJ2-7	CASSQDRVAYEQYF
TRBV27	TRBJ1-1	CASSLVWAENTEAFF
TRBV27	TRBJ2-5	CASSPRDDRPQETQYF
TRBV24-1	TRBJ2-1	CATSDWGQGDYNEQFF
TRBV10-3	TRBJ2-3	CAISESSTDTQYF
TRBV14	TRBJ2-7	CASSQGYQSSYEQYF
TRBV19	TRBJ2-5	CASGSRGYQETQYF